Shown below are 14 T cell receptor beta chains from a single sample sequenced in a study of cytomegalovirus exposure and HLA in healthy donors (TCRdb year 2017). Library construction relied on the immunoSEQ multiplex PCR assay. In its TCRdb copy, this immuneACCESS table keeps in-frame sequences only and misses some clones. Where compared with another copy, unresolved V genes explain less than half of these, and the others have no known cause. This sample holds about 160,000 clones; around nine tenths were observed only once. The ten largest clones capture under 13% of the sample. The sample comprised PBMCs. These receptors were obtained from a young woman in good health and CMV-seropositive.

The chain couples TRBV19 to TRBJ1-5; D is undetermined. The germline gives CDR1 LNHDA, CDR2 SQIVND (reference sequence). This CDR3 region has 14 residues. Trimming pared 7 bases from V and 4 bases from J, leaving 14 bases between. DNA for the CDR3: TGTGCCAGTACCACCACGGGAGTGAATCAGCCCCAGCATTTT. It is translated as CASTTTGVNQPQHF.

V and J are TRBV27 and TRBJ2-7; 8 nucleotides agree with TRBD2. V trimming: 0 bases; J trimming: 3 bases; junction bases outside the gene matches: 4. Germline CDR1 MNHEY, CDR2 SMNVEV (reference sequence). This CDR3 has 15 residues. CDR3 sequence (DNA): TGTGCCAGCAGTTTATCGGCGGGACTAGGCTACGAGCAGTACTTC. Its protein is CASSLSAGLGYEQYF.

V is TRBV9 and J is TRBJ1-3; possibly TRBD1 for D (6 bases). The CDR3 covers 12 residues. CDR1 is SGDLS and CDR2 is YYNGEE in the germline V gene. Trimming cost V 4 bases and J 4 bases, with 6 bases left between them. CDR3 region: CASSQGGNTIYF. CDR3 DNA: TGTGCCAGCAGCCAGGGGGGAAACACCATATATTTT. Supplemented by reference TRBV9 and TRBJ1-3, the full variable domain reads DSGVTQTPKHLITATGQRVTLRCSPRSGDLSVYWYQQSLDQGLQFLIQYYNGEERAKGNILERFSAQQFPDLHSELNLSSLELGDSALYFCASSQGGNTIYFGEGSWLTVV.

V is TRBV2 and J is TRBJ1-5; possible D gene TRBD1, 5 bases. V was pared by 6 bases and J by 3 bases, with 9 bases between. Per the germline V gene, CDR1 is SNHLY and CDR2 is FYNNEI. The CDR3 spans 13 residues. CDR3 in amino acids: CASSQGSNQPQHF. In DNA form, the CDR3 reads TGTGCCAGCAGCCAGGGCTCCAATCAGCCCCAGCATTTT.

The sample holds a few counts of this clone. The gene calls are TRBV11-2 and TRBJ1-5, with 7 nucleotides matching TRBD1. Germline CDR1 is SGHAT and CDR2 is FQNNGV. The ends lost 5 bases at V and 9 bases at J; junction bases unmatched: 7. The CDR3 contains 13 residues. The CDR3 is CASSPDRARPQHF. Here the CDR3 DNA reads TGTGCCAGCAGCCCCGACAGGGCCCGGCCCCAGCATTTT.

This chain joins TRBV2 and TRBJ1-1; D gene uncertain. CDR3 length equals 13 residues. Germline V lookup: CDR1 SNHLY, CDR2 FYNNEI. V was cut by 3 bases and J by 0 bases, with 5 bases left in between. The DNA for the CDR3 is TGTGCCAGCAGTGACGGGATGAACACTGAAGCTTTCTTT. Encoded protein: CASSDGMNTEAFF.

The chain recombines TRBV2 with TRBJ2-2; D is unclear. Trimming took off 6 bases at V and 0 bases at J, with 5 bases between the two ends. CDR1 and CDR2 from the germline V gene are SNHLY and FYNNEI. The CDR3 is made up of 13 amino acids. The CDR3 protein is CASRFTNTGELFF. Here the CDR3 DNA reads TGTGCCAGCAGATTTACGAACACCGGGGAGCTGTTTTTT.

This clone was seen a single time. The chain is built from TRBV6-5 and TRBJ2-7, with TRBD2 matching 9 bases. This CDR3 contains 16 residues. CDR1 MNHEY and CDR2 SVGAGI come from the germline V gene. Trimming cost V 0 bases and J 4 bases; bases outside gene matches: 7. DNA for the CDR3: TGTGCCAGCAGTTACTCCTTTGGCGGGGGGGCGTACGAGCAGTACTTC. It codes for CASSYSFGGGAYEQYF.

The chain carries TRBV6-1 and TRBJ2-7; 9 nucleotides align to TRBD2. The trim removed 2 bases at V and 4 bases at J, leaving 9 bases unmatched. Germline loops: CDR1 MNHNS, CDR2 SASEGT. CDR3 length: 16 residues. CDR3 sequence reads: CASSETIAGAPYEQYF. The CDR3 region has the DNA TGTGCCAGCAGTGAAACGATAGCGGGGGCCCCATACGAGCAGTACTTC.

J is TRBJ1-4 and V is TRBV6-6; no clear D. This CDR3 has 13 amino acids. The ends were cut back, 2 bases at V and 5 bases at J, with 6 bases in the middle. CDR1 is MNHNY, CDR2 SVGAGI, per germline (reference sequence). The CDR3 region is CASSYTKNEKLFF. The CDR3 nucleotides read TGTGCCAGCAGTTACACTAAAAATGAAAAACTGTTTTTT.

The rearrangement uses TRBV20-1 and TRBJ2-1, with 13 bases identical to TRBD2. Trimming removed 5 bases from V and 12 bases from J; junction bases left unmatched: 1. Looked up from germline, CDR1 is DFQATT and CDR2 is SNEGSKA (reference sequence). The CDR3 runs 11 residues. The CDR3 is CSAGLAGAQFF. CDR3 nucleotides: TGCAGTGCTGGACTAGCGGGAGCGCAGTTCTTC.

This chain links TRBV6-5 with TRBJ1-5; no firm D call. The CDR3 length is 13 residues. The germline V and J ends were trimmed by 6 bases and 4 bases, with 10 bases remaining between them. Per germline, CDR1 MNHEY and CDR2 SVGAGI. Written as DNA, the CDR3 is TGTGCCAGCAGCCCCCTTAGAAATCAGCCCCAGCATTTT. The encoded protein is CASSPLRNQPQHF.

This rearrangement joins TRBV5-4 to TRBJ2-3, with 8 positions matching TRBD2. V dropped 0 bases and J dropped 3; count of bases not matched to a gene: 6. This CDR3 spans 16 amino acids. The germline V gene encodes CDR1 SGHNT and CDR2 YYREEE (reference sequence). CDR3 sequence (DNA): TGTGCCAGCAGCTTGGAGAGCGGGAGATATACAGATACGCAGTATTTT. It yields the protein CASSLESGRYTDTQYF.

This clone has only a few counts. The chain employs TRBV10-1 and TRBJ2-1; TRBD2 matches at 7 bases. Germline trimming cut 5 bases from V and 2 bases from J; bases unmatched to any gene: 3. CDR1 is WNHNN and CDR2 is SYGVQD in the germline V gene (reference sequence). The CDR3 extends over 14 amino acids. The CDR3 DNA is TGCGCCAGCAGTCAAGCGGGACCCTACAATGAGCAGTTCTTC. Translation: CASSQAGPYNEQFF.